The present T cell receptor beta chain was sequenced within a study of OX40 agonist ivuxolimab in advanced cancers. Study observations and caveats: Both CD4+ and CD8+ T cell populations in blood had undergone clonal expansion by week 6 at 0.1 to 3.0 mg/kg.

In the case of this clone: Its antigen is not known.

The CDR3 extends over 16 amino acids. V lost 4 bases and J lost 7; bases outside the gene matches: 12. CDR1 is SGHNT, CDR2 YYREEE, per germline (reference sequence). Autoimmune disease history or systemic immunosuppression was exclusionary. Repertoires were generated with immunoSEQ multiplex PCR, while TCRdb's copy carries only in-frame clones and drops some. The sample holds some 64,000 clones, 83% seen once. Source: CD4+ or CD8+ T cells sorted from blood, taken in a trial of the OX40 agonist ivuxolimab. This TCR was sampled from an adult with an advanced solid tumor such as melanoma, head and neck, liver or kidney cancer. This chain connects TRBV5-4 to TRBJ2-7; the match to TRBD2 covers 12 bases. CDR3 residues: CASSPPRGLAGWEQYF. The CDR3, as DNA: TGTGCCAGCAGCCCACCGCGGGGACTAGCGGGTTGGGAGCAGTACTTC.